Here is one T cell receptor (beta chain) with its context. The CDR3 is 16 residues long. Germline lookup yields CDR1 KGHSH and CDR2 LQKENI. V gave up 3 bases and J gave up 8 bases; unmatched junction bases: 9. In the original analysis: Reference gene primer amplification yielded estimated nucleated cell counts. The table came from immunoSEQ multiplex PCR; TCRdb's copy has only in-frame clones and leaves some out. V and J calls and clone size come straight from that table; D and trimming were deduced from the DNA. The table shows around 300,000 clones, with around 90% occurring only once. The data are from a study of blood T cell repertoires in COVID-19. Study in general: Acute and convalescent COVID-19 samples came from the United States, Italy and Spain. Sample material is recorded as cDNA or gDNA derived from T cells, B-cell-depleted T cells, or PBMCs.

The chain combines TRBV18 with TRBJ1-6; 8 bases match TRBD1. The clonotype comes from a woman between 40 and 50 years old who had recovered from COVID-19. Sequenced: peripheral blood. The DNA of the CDR3 is TGTGCCAGCTCACCCACCTCCGGGACAGGAGATTCACCCCTCCACTTT. Translated: CASSPTSGTGDSPLHF. Full variable domain (missing parts from reference TRBV18 and TRBJ1-6): NAGVMQNPRHLVRRRGQEARLRCSPMKGHSHVYWYRQLPEEGLKFMVYLQKENIIDESGMPKERFSAEFPKEGPSILRIQQVVRGDSAAYFCASSPTSGTGDSPLHFGNGTRLTVT.